These 10 T cell receptor beta chains were all obtained from the same sample, sequenced in a study of T cell changes during pregnancy in multiple sclerosis (dated by TCRdb to between 2018 and 2021). The library was made by the immunoSEQ multiplex PCR assay. TCRdb re-hosts the immuneACCESS table, in-frame sequences only. Its copies lack some clones; in the studies checked, an unresolved V gene accounts for under half of them, and the cause for the rest is not known. This sample is represented by around 24,000 clones; approximately 86% of them were singletons. The leading ten clones occupy roughly an eighth of the sample. The source was CD8+ T cells from peripheral blood mononuclear cells, collected in the first trimester of pregnancy. These receptors were taken from a female donor in good health, enrolled as a control in a pregnancy study.

The chain combines TRBV28 with TRBJ1-2; 7 bases are shared with TRBD1. V shed 7 bases and J 8 bases; nucleotides not matched to a gene: 16. The CDR3 length is 15 residues. CDR1 is MDHEN and CDR2 is SYDVKM in the germline V gene. In DNA form, the CDR3 reads TGTGCCAGCACTTTTCCGGGACAGATACTTCTGGGCTACACCTTC. Translating it yields CASTFPGQILLGYTF.

The chain's CDR3 is CASSLAGSGELFF. The CDR3 DNA reads TGTGCCAGCAGCTTAGCGGGATCCGGGGAGCTGTTTTTT. The chain couples TRBV7-3 to TRBJ2-2; D might be TRBD2 (6 bases). Germline values: CDR1 SGHTA, CDR2 FQGTGA. The CDR3 extends over 13 amino acids. V shed 2 bases and J shed 6 bases, with 7 bases lying between them.

The genes are TRBV5-1 and TRBJ2-2; 8 bases map to TRBD2. V dropped 4 bases and J dropped 5; count of bases not matched to a gene: 4. Germline loops: CDR1 SGHRS, CDR2 YFSETQ. This CDR3 is built from 14 residues. The CDR3: CASSPGRETGELFF. For the CDR3, the DNA is TGCGCCAGCAGCCCCGGGAGGGAGACCGGGGAGCTGTTTTTT.

The gene calls are TRBV7-9 and TRBJ2-2; D is possibly TRBD1 (5 bases). In germline, CDR1 is SEHNR, CDR2 FQNEAQ (reference sequence). V lost 6 bases, J lost 7 bases, and 12 bases lay in between. This CDR3 is 13 amino acids long. For the CDR3, the DNA is TGTGCCAGCAGTTGGCAGGGAAACGGGGAGCTGTTTTTT. It is translated as CASSWQGNGELFF.

J is TRBJ2-5 and V is TRBV7-9; weak D call: TRBD2 (5 bases). There are 15 residues in the CDR3. Germline-derived CDR1 and CDR2 are SEHNR and FQNEAQ (reference sequence). Between the trimmed V and J ends, which lost 6 bases and 2 bases, there was a span of 16 bases. The CDR3 DNA reads TGTGCCAGCAGTCCCAACCCTAGGACTCAAGAGACCCAGTACTTC. This encodes CASSPNPRTQETQYF.

V gene TRBV28 combines with J gene TRBJ1-1; no reliable D call. The V gene lost 4 bases and the J gene lost 8 bases, with 17 bases spanning the gap. From germline, CDR1 is MDHEN and CDR2 SYDVKM. The CDR3 covers 14 residues. CDR3 nucleotide sequence: TGTGCCAGCAGTTGGCGCGGGAGCAATATAGAAGCTTTCTTT. This codes for CASSWRGSNIEAFF.

The chain links TRBV4-3 to TRBJ2-5; D remains unclear. The end of the DNA is better explained by TRBJ2-7, so the J call may be wrong. The CDR3 loop spans 15 amino acids. Germline CDR1 LGHNA, CDR2 YSLEER. This CDR3 is CASSQELPPNYEQYF. The CDR3 bases are TGCGCCAGCAGCCAAGAACTACCGCCGAACTACGAGCAGTACTTC.

The chain employs TRBV27 and TRBJ1-6; 9 positions agree with TRBD1. The CDR3 loop spans 15 amino acids. Germline values: CDR1 MNHEY, CDR2 SMNVEV (reference sequence). Unmatched junction bases numbered 7, after V lost 4 bases and J lost 9 bases. CDR3 nucleotide sequence: TGTGCCAGCAGTTATACCGGGACAGGGCTTTCACCCCTCCACTTT. It codes for CASSYTGTGLSPLHF.

V and J are TRBV13 and TRBJ1-1; D is uncertain. The CDR3 loop spans 13 amino acids. Trimming cost V 6 bases and J 4 bases, with 12 bases left between them. The germline V gene encodes CDR1 PRHDT and CDR2 FYEKMQ (reference sequence). Here the CDR3 reads CASSSESGTEAFF. The DNA for the CDR3 is TGTGCCAGCAGTTCGGAGTCGGGCACTGAAGCTTTCTTT. The whole variable domain, remainder taken from reference TRBV13 and TRBJ1-1, is AAGVIQSPRHLIKEKRETATLKCYPIPRHDTVYWYQQGPGQDPQFLISFYEKMQSDKGSIPDRFSAQQFSDYHSELNMSSLELGDSALYFCASSSESGTEAFFGQGTRLTVV.

This clone is a singleton in its sample. The chain recombines TRBV7-9 with TRBJ2-7; 8 nucleotides match TRBD2. CDR1 SEHNR and CDR2 FQNEAQ come from the germline V gene (reference sequence). There are 15 residues in the CDR3. V lost 5 bases to trimming and J lost 7 bases; unmatched junction nucleotides: 13. The CDR3 loop reads CASSETGTRRWEQYF. DNA for the CDR3: TGTGCCAGCAGCGAAACCGGGACTAGACGGTGGGAGCAGTACTTC.